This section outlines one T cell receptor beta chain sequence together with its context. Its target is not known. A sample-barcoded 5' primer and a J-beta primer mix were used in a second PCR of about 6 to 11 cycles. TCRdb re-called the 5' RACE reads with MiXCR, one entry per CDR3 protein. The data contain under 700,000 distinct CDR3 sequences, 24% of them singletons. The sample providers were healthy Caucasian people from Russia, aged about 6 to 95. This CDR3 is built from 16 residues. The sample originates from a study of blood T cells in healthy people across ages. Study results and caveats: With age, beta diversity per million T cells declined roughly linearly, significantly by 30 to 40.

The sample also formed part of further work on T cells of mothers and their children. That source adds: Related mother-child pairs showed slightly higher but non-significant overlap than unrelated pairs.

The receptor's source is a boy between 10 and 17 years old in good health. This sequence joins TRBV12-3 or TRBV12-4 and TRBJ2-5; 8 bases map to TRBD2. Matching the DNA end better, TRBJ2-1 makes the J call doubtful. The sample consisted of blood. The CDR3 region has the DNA TGTGCCAGCAGTTTAATCTCTAGCGGGTCATACAATGAGCAGTTCTTC. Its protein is CASSLISSGSYNEQFF.